This T cell receptor (beta chain) was observed in a study of cytomegalovirus exposure and HLA in healthy donors. Study at large: Roughly 92 million unique TCRs, all from HLA-typed donors, were included in an early release of the data.

Germline trimming cut 2 bases from V and 5 bases from J; bases unmatched to any gene: 5. Germline values: CDR1 MNHNS, CDR2 SASEGT. This CDR3 is built from 15 residues. In the PCR, 60 Vbeta and 13 Jbeta primers were used. Original processing methods: Later, an analysis found about 80 million unique TCR beta chains, and around 12 million of these were shared. The protocol was immunoSEQ multiplex PCR, while the TCRdb copy is restricted to in-frame clones and leaves out a portion. V, J and clone size are those of that table, while D and trimming were read from the DNA. The sample lists fewer than 150,000 clones; about 78% were seen once.

Sequences were obtained from PBMCs. This chain joins TRBV6-1 and TRBJ1-1, with 10 bases lining up with TRBD1. This TCR was sampled from a young man in good health and CMV-seronegative. CDR3 coding DNA: TGTGCCAGCAGTGAAAAGGGACAGGGGAGGACTGAAGCTTTCTTT. This gives the protein CASSEKGQGRTEAFF.